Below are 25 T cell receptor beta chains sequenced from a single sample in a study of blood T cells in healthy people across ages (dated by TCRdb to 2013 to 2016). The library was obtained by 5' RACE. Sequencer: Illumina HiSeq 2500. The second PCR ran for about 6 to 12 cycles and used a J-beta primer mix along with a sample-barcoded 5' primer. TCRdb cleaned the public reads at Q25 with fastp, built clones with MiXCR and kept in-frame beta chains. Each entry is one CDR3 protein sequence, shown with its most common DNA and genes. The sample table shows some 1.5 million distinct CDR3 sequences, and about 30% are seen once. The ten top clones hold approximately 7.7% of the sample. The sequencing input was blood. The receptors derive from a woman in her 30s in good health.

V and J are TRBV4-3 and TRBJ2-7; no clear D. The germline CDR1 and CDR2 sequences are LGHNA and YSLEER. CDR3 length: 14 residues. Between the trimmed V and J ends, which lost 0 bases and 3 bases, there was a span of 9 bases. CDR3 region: CASSQEATRYEQYF. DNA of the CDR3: TGCGCCAGCAGCCAAGAAGCGACCCGCTACGAGCAGTACTTC.

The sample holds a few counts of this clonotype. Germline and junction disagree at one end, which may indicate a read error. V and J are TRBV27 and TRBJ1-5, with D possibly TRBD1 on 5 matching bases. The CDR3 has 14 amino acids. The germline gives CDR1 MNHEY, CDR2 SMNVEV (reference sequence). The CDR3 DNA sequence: TGCGCCAGCAGCTTGGGGGATCGCAATCAGCCCCAGCATTTT. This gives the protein CASSLGDRNQPQHF.

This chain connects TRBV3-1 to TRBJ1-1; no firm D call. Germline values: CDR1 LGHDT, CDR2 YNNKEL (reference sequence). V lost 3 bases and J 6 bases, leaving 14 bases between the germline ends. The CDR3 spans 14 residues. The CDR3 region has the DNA TGTGCCAGCAGCCAGGACCCTTCTGGGGCTGAAGCTTTCTTT. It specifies CASSQDPSGAEAFF.

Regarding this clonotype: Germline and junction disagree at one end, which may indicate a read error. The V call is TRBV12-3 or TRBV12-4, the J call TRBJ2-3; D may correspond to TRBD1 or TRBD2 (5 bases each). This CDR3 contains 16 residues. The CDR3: CASSLRGALSTDAQYF. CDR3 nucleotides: TGTGCCAGCAGTTTAAGGGGAGCGCTTAGCACAGATGCGCAGTATTTT.

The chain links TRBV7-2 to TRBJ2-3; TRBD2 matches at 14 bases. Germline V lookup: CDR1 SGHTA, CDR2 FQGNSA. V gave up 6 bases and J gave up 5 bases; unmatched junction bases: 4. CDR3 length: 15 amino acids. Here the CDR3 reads CASSGLAGGGDTQYF. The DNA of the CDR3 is TGTGCCAGCAGTGGACTAGCGGGAGGAGGAGATACGCAGTATTTT.

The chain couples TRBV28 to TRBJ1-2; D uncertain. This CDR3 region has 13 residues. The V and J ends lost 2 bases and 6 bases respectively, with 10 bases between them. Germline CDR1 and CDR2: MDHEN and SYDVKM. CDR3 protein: CASSLPTRNGYTF. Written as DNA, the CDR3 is TGTGCCAGCAGTTTACCTACCAGGAATGGCTACACCTTC.

The CDR3 protein is CASSQGGQGETQYF. The CDR3 DNA reads TGTGCCAGCAGCCAAGGAGGACAGGGAGAGACCCAGTACTTC. The V and J genes are TRBV3-1 and TRBJ2-5, with 8 bases lining up with TRBD1. Germline V gives CDR1 LGHDT, CDR2 YNNKEL (reference sequence). The CDR3 has 14 residues. V was pared by 1 base and J by 4 bases, with 2 bases of the junction left unmatched.

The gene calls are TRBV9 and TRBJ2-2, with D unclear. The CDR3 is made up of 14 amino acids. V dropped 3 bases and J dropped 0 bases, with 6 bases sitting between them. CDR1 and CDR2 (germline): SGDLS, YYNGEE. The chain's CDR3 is CASSERTNTGELFF. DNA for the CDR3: TGTGCCAGCAGCGAGAGGACGAACACCGGGGAGCTGTTTTTT. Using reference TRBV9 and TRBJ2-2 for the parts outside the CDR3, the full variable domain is DSGVTQTPKHLITATGQRVTLRCSPRSGDLSVYWYQQSLDQGLQFLIQYYNGEERAKGNILERFSAQQFPDLHSELNLSSLELGDSALYFCASSERTNTGELFFGEGSRLTVL.

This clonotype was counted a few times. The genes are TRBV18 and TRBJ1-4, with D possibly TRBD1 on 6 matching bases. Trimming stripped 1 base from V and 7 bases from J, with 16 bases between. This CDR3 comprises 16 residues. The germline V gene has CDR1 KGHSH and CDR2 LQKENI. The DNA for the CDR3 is TGTGCCAGCTCACCACAGGGCACAGGGTCCATTGAAAAACTGTTTTTT. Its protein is CASSPQGTGSIEKLFF.

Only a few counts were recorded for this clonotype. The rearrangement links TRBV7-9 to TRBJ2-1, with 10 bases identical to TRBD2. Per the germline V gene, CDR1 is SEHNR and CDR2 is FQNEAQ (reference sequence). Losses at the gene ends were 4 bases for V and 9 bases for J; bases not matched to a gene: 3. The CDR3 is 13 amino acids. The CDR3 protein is CASSYIAGGEQFF. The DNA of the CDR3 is TGTGCCAGCAGCTATATAGCGGGGGGTGAGCAGTTCTTC.

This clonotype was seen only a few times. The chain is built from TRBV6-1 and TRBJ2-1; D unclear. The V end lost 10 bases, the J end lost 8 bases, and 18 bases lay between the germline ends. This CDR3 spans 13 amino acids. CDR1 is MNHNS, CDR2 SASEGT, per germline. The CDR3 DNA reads TGTGCCACAGCGTTCGGTGGTAGGGATGAGCAGTTCTTC. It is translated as CATAFGGRDEQFF.

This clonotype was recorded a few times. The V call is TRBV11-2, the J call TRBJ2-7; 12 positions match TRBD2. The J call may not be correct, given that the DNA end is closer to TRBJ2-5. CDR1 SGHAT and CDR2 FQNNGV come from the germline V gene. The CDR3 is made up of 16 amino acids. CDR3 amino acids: CASSLTPSGGAQTQYF. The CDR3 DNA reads TGTGCCAGCAGCTTAACACCTAGCGGGGGGGCCCAGACCCAGTACTTC.

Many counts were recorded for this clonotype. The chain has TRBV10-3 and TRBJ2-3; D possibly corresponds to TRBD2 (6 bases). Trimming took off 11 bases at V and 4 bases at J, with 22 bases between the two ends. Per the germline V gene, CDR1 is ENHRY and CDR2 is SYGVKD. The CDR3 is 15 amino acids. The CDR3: CASSGDSDVPDTQYF. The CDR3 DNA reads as TGTGCCTCCTCCGGGGACTCGGACGTCCCAGATACGCAGTATTTT.

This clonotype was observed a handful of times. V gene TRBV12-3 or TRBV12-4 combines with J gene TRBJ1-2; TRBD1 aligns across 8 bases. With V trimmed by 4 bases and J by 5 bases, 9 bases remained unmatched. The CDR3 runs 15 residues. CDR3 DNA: TGTGCCAGCAGTTCTAGACAGGGGATATTGTATGGCTACACCTTC. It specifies CASSSRQGILYGYTF.

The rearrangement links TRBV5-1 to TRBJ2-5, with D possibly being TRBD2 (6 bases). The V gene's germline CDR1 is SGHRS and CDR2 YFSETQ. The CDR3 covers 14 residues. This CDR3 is CASGFPDPAETQYF. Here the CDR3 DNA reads TGCGCTAGCGGCTTTCCTGATCCCGCAGAGACCCAGTACTTC. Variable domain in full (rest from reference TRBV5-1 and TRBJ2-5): KAGVTQTPRYLIKTRGQQVTLSCSPISGHRSVSWYQQTPGQGLQFLFEYFSETQRNKGNFPGRFSGRQFSNSRSEMNVSTLELGDSALYLCASGFPDPAETQYFGPGTRLLVL.

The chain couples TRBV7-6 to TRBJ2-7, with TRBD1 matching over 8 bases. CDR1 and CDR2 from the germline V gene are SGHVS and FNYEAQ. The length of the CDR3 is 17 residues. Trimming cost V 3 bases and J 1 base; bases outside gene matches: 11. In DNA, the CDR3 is TGTGCCAGCAGCTTCCTCCCTCCCGGGACAGGTTCCTACGAGCAGTACTTC. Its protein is CASSFLPPGTGSYEQYF. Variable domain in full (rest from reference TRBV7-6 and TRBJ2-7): GAGVSQSPRYKVTKRGQDVALRCDPISGHVSLYWYRQALGQGPEFLTYFNYEAQQDKSGLPNDRFSAERPEGSISTLTIQRTEQRDSAMYRCASSFLPPGTGSYEQYFGPGTRLTVT.

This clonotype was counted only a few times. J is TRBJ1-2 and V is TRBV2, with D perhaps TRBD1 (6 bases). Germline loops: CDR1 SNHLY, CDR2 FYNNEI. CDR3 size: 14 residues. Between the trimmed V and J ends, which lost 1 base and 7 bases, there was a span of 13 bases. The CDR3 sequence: CASSEVLGAGGYTF. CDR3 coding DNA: TGTGCCAGCAGTGAAGTCTTGGGGGCGGGTGGCTACACCTTC.

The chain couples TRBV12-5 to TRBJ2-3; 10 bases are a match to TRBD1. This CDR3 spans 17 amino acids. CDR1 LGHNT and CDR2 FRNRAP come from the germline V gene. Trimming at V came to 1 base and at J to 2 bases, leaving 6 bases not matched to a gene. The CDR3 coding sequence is TGTGCTAGTGGTTTGGGTTTGGGGACAGGGGTCACAGATACGCAGTATTTT. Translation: CASGLGLGTGVTDTQYF.

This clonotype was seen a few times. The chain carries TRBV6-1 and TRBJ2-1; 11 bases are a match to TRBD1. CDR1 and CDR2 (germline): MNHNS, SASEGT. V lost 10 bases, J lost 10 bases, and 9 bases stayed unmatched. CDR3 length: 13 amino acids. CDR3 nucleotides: TGTGCCATGACCGGGACAGGGGGAGGGGAGCAGTTCTTC. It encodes CAMTGTGGGEQFF.

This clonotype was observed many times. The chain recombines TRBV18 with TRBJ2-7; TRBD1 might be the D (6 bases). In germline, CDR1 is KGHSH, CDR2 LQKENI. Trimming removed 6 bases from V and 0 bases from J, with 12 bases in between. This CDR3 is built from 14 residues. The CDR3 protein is CASSPTGPSYEQYF. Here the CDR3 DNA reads TGTGCCAGCTCCCCGACAGGTCCCTCCTACGAGCAGTACTTC.

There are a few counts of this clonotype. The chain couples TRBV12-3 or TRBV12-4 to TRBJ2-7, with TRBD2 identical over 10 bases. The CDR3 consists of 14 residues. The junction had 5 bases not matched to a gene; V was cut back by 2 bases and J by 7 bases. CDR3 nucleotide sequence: TGTGCCAGCAGTTTATCAGCGGGAGGGGGTGAGCAGTACTTC. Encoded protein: CASSLSAGGGEQYF.

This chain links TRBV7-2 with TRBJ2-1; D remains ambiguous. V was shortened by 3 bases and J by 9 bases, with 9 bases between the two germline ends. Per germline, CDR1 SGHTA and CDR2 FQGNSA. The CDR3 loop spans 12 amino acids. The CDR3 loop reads CASSFLKSEQFF. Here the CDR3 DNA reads TGTGCCAGCAGCTTCCTTAAGAGTGAGCAGTTCTTC.

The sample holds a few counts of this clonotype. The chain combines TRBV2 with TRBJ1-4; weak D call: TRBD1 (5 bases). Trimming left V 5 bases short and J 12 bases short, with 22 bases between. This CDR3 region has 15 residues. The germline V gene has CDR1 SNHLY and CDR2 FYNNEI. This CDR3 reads CASSKNSGGGEQLFF. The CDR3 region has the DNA TGTGCCAGCAGTAAGAATAGCGGGGGAGGCGAACAACTGTTTTTT.

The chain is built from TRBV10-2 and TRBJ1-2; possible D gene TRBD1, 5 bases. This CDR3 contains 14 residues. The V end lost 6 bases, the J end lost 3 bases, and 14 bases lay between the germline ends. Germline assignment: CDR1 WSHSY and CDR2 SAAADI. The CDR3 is CASSGTENHYGYTF. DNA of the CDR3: TGCGCCAGCAGCGGGACGGAGAATCACTATGGCTACACCTTC.

The CDR3, as DNA: TGTGCCAGCAGCCCATGGGGAGCGTCGACTAATGAAAAACTGTTTTTT. Translating gives CASSPWGASTNEKLFF. The rearrangement uses TRBV9 and TRBJ1-4; D unclear. CDR3 length: 16 residues. V lost 4 bases, J lost 2 bases, and 15 bases lay in between. Per germline, CDR1 SGDLS and CDR2 YYNGEE.